This T cell receptor (beta chain) was documented in a study of beta chain features in type 1 diabetes. V lost 6 bases to trimming and J lost 5 bases, with 16 bases between them. The CDR3 contains 14 residues. Per germline, CDR1 MDHEN and CDR2 SYDVKM. This clone was recorded a few times. Expressed TCRB transcripts were sequenced because the entire RNA isolate underwent reverse transcription. Sequenced by immunoSEQ multiplex PCR; TCRdb stores in-frame clones only, minus some. The data hold 250,000 to 300,000 clones, with roughly 8% observed a single time. The clonotype originates from a woman under 30 in good health. Sample: central memory CD4+ T cells from blood. The chain recombines TRBV28 with TRBJ1-2, with D possibly TRBD1 on 5 matching bases. CDR3 in DNA: TGTGCCAGCAGACGGGGGAGTGCTCTTTATGGCTACACCTTC. It is translated as CASRRGSALYGYTF.